The 6 T cell receptor beta chains reported below all come from one sample, sequenced in a study of cytomegalovirus exposure and HLA in healthy donors. Generated by immunoSEQ multiplex PCR, the TCRdb table keeps only in-frame clones and is missing some. The repertoire holds roughly 52,000 clones, with 80% to 95% as singletons. Source material: PBMCs. The origin of the receptors is a man younger than 35 in good health and CMV-seronegative.

J is TRBJ2-7 and V is TRBV28; 9 bases match TRBD1. Trimming at V came to 7 bases and at J to 2 bases, leaving 6 bases not matched to a gene. CDR3 length equals 14 residues. Germline-derived CDR1 and CDR2 are MDHEN and SYDVKM. The CDR3 is CASIPGQGPYEQYF. CDR3 in DNA: TGTGCCAGCATTCCGGGACAGGGTCCCTACGAGCAGTACTTC. The entire variable domain, with the rest obtained from reference TRBV28 and TRBJ2-7, is as follows: DVKVTQSSRYLVKRTGEKVFLECVQDMDHENMFWYRQDPGLGLRLIYFSYDVKMKEKGDIPEGYSVSREKKERFSLILESASTNQTSMYLCASIPGQGPYEQYFGPGTRLTVT.

This chain uses TRBV6-4 with TRBJ1-6; D unresolved. The CDR3 runs to 13 residues. The germline CDR1 and CDR2 sequences are MRHNA and SNTAGT. V dropped 0 bases and J dropped 7 bases, with 4 bases sitting between them. CDR3 DNA: TGTGCCAGCAGTGACTCGACAAATTCACCCCTCCACTTT. Its translation is CASSDSTNSPLHF.

The genes are TRBV18 and TRBJ1-1; 8 bases map to TRBD1. This CDR3 region has 15 residues. The trim removed 6 bases at V and 4 bases at J, leaving 10 bases unmatched. CDR1 and CDR2 (germline): KGHSH, LQKENI. CDR3 region: CASSPVQGAGTEAFF. The DNA of the CDR3 is TGTGCCAGCTCGCCTGTTCAGGGGGCCGGCACTGAAGCTTTCTTT.

This chain links TRBV5-5 with TRBJ1-2, with 8 bases lining up with TRBD1. There are 15 residues in the CDR3. After removal of 4 bases from V and 6 bases from J, the junction contained 11 bases not matched to a gene. Germline V lookup: CDR1 SGHKS, CDR2 YYEKEE (reference sequence). The CDR3 spells CASSEWAQTGDGYTF. The DNA for the CDR3 is TGTGCCAGCAGCGAGTGGGCTCAGACAGGGGATGGCTACACCTTC.

This chain joins TRBV28 and TRBJ1-1; perhaps TRBD1 as D (6 bases). V was pared by 8 bases and J by 4 bases, with 14 bases between. The CDR3 sequence is 13 residues long. The germline gives CDR1 MDHEN, CDR2 SYDVKM. The CDR3 nucleotides read TGTGCCAGCTTACAGGGTTACGGCACTGAAGCTTTCTTT. The encoded protein is CASLQGYGTEAFF.

J is TRBJ2-5 and V is TRBV14; possible D gene TRBD1, 5 bases. This CDR3 contains 16 residues. Per the germline V gene, CDR1 is SGHDN and CDR2 is FVKESK. V lost 2 bases and J 2 bases, leaving 15 bases between the germline ends. CDR3 in amino acids: CASSQSPMTAQETQYF. The CDR3 nucleotides are TGTGCCAGCAGCCAATCACCCATGACAGCACAAGAGACCCAGTACTTC.